This is a list of T cell receptor beta chains from one sample in a study of OX40 agonist ivuxolimab in advanced cancers. Here immunoSEQ multiplex PCR was the method, and the copy in TCRdb shows in-frame clones only, minus some. This sample has 70,000 to 85,000 clones, with 87% found just once. The sequenced sample was CD4+ or CD8+ T cells sorted from blood, obtained in a trial of the OX40 agonist ivuxolimab. The receptors here all came from an adult with an advanced solid tumor such as melanoma, head and neck, liver or kidney cancer. Both conserved end residues are part of each CDR3. D genes are given only for firm matches. Part of the rows lack a size; the others show once, few, many or a class for expanded clones.

j_call: TRBJ2-2; v_call: TRBV10-2; clone_size: NA; d_call: TRBD2; cdr3_nt: TGCGCCAGCAGTGTCCGCGGACTAGACCTAGGGGAGCTGTTTTTT; cdr3_aa: CASSVRGLDLGELFF
j_call: TRBJ1-1; v_call: TRBV11-3; clone_size: NA; d_call: NA; cdr3_nt: TGTGCCAGCAGCCCACAGGGCCGGGGCACTGAAGCTTTCTTT; cdr3_aa: CASSPQGRGTEAFF
j_call: TRBJ2-5; v_call: TRBV7-9; clone_size: NA; d_call: TRBD1; cdr3_nt: TGTGCCAGCAGCCGGGACAGGGGGGCTGAGACCCAGTACTTC; cdr3_aa: CASSRDRGAETQYF
j_call: TRBJ2-5; v_call: TRBV19; clone_size: NA; d_call: TRBD1; cdr3_nt: TGTGCCAGTAGTACAACAGGGGTTGGGGAGACCCAGTACTTC; cdr3_aa: CASSTTGVGETQYF
j_call: TRBJ2-5; v_call: TRBV27; clone_size: NA; d_call: TRBD2; cdr3_nt: TGTGCCAGCAGACCCCTCGGCGGGAGAGCAAAAGAGACCCAGTACTTC; cdr3_aa: CASRPLGGRAKETQYF
j_call: TRBJ1-2; v_call: TRBV11-3; clone_size: NA; d_call: NA; cdr3_nt: TGTGCCAGCAGCTTAGAGGGAGGGATTTATGGCTACACCTTC; cdr3_aa: CASSLEGGIYGYTF
j_call: TRBJ2-6; v_call: TRBV15; clone_size: NA; d_call: TRBD1; cdr3_nt: TGTGCCAGTAGGGACAGCAACTCTGGGGCCAACGTCCTGACTTTC; cdr3_aa: CASRDSNSGANVLTF
j_call: TRBJ1-1; v_call: TRBV6-5; clone_size: NA; d_call: TRBD1; cdr3_nt: TGTGCCAGCACCGGACAGGGGCCGAACACTGAAGCTTTCTTT; cdr3_aa: CASTGQGPNTEAFF
j_call: TRBJ2-5; v_call: TRBV6-6; clone_size: NA; d_call: TRBD2; cdr3_nt: TGTGCCAGCAGTTACTTAGGGACTAGCCAAGAGACCCAGTACTTC; cdr3_aa: CASSYLGTSQETQYF
j_call: TRBJ1-1; v_call: TRBV6-5; clone_size: few; d_call: NA; cdr3_nt: TGTGCCAGCAGGCGACAGGCGAAGAACACTGAAGCTTTCTTT; cdr3_aa: CASRRQAKNTEAFF
j_call: TRBJ2-2; v_call: TRBV19; clone_size: NA; d_call: NA; cdr3_nt: TGTGCCGCAAACAGGAACACCGGGGAGCTGTTTTTT; cdr3_aa: CAANRNTGELFF
j_call: TRBJ2-5; v_call: TRBV7-7; clone_size: once; d_call: NA; cdr3_nt: TGTGCTAGCAGCTTAGGGTTGTCGATTAGTACCAAAGAGACCCAGTACTTC; cdr3_aa: CASSLGLSISTKETQYF
j_call: TRBJ2-5; v_call: TRBV27; clone_size: NA; d_call: NA; cdr3_nt: TGTGCCAGCAGTGCGTCCAATGATTGGGAGACCCAGTACTTC; cdr3_aa: CASSASNDWETQYF
j_call: TRBJ1-5; v_call: TRBV6-6; clone_size: NA; d_call: NA; cdr3_nt: TGTGCCAGCAGTTTCGGGGAACAGCCCCAGCATTTT; cdr3_aa: CASSFGEQPQHF
j_call: TRBJ2-7; v_call: TRBV13; clone_size: NA; d_call: NA; cdr3_nt: TGTGCCAGCAGCTTACAGGACGAGCAGTACTTC; cdr3_aa: CASSLQDEQYF
j_call: TRBJ1-2; v_call: TRBV30; clone_size: NA; d_call: NA; cdr3_nt: TGTGCCTGGAGTCCCCGGTTGGGCTACACCTTC; cdr3_aa: CAWSPRLGYTF
j_call: TRBJ2-1; v_call: TRBV19; clone_size: NA; d_call: TRBD2; cdr3_nt: TGTGCCAGTAGTTTAAGCGGGAGTCGCGATGAGCAGTTCTTC; cdr3_aa: CASSLSGSRDEQFF
j_call: TRBJ2-1; v_call: TRBV18; clone_size: NA; d_call: TRBD2; cdr3_nt: TGTGCCAGCTCCTTAACTAGCGGGAGCTCCTACAATGAGCAGTTCTTC; cdr3_aa: CASSLTSGSSYNEQFF
j_call: TRBJ2-1; v_call: TRBV6-6; clone_size: NA; d_call: NA; cdr3_nt: TGTGCCAGCAGTTGGGGCGGTGAGCAGTTCTTC; cdr3_aa: CASSWGGEQFF
j_call: TRBJ2-5; v_call: TRBV18; clone_size: NA; d_call: NA; cdr3_nt: TGTGCCAGCTCACCGGCCAATAACCAAGAGACCCAGTACTTC; cdr3_aa: CASSPANNQETQYF
j_call: TRBJ1-1; v_call: TRBV7-9; clone_size: NA; d_call: NA; cdr3_nt: TGTGCCAGCAGCTCCCACAGGTCAGCTACTAACACTGAAGCTTTCTTT; cdr3_aa: CASSSHRSATNTEAFF
j_call: TRBJ2-7; v_call: TRBV10-3; clone_size: NA; d_call: TRBD1; cdr3_nt: TGTGCCATCAGTTCACAGGGGATCGAGCAGTACTTC; cdr3_aa: CAISSQGIEQYF
j_call: TRBJ1-1; v_call: TRBV30; clone_size: NA; d_call: NA; cdr3_nt: TGTGCCTGGAGTCCCGCCGGGATCCACATGAACACTGAAGCTTTCTTT; cdr3_aa: CAWSPAGIHMNTEAFF
j_call: TRBJ1-2; v_call: TRBV28; clone_size: NA; d_call: TRBD1; cdr3_nt: TGTGCCAGCAGCCAAAACAGGGGAGCGGGTTCAAACTATGGCTACACCTTC; cdr3_aa: CASSQNRGAGSNYGYTF
j_call: TRBJ1-5; v_call: TRBV29-1; clone_size: NA; d_call: NA; cdr3_nt: TGCAGCGTTGGATACGGGACACTTAGCAATCAGCCCCAGCATTTT; cdr3_aa: CSVGYGTLSNQPQHF
j_call: TRBJ2-3; v_call: TRBV5-1; clone_size: NA; d_call: NA; cdr3_nt: TGCGCCAGCGGGACCAGTTCAGATACGCAGTATTTT; cdr3_aa: CASGTSSDTQYF
j_call: TRBJ1-2; v_call: TRBV10-2; clone_size: NA; d_call: NA; cdr3_nt: TGCGCCAGCAGTTCCGGGACAACAATCTATGGCTACACCTTC; cdr3_aa: CASSSGTTIYGYTF
j_call: TRBJ2-7; v_call: TRBV5-1; clone_size: NA; d_call: NA; cdr3_nt: TGCGCCAGCAGCTTGAGTGGGGGGAGCTCCTACGAGCAGTACTTC; cdr3_aa: CASSLSGGSSYEQYF
j_call: TRBJ2-7; v_call: TRBV5-4; clone_size: NA; d_call: TRBD2; cdr3_nt: TGTGCCAGCAGCCCCCCAGCGGGAGTCTCTCACGAGCAGTACTTC; cdr3_aa: CASSPPAGVSHEQYF
j_call: TRBJ1-4; v_call: TRBV6-4; clone_size: NA; d_call: NA; cdr3_nt: TGTGCCAGCAGTGACTCATCAGGGGCCCTTAATGAAAAACTGTTTTTT; cdr3_aa: CASSDSSGALNEKLFF
j_call: TRBJ1-4; v_call: TRBV2; clone_size: NA; d_call: NA; cdr3_nt: TGTGCCAGCAGCCCACAGGGAGGCAATGAAAAACTGTTTTTT; cdr3_aa: CASSPQGGNEKLFF
j_call: TRBJ2-7; v_call: TRBV5-1; clone_size: NA; d_call: NA; cdr3_nt: TGCGCCAGCAGCTTAGGAGGGAATTCCTACGAGCAGTACTTC; cdr3_aa: CASSLGGNSYEQYF
j_call: TRBJ1-5; v_call: TRBV7-2; clone_size: few; d_call: TRBD1; cdr3_nt: TGTGCCAGCAGCGCGGACAGGGGAAATCAGCCCCAGCATTTT; cdr3_aa: CASSADRGNQPQHF
j_call: TRBJ1-1; v_call: TRBV19; clone_size: NA; d_call: NA; cdr3_nt: TGTGCCAGTAGTATTGGGGGGACATCCTATGAAGCTTTCTTT; cdr3_aa: CASSIGGTSYEAFF
j_call: TRBJ2-5; v_call: TRBV28; clone_size: NA; d_call: NA; cdr3_nt: TGTGCCAGCAGTTATGGACAAGAAGAGACCCAGTACTTC; cdr3_aa: CASSYGQEETQYF
j_call: TRBJ1-4; v_call: TRBV5-6; clone_size: NA; d_call: NA; cdr3_nt: TGTGCCAGCAGCCGCGACACCTCGGCAACTAATGAAAAACTGTTTTTT; cdr3_aa: CASSRDTSATNEKLFF
j_call: TRBJ1-4; v_call: TRBV28; clone_size: NA; d_call: NA; cdr3_nt: TGTGCCAGCAGCAGTATCCGCCTTTGGGAAAAACTGTTTTTT; cdr3_aa: CASSSIRLWEKLFF
j_call: TRBJ1-1; v_call: TRBV28; clone_size: few; d_call: NA; cdr3_nt: TGTGCCAGCAGTCACCACGCAACGGAAGCTTTCTTT; cdr3_aa: CASSHHATEAFF
j_call: TRBJ2-7; v_call: TRBV2; clone_size: few; d_call: NA; cdr3_nt: TGTGCCAGCAGTGCGCAGGGAGGAGTCTACGAGCAGTACTTC; cdr3_aa: CASSAQGGVYEQYF
j_call: TRBJ1-5; v_call: TRBV19; clone_size: once; d_call: TRBD1; cdr3_nt: TGTGCCAGTAGGGGACAGGGAGGCCCCCAGCCCCAGCATTTT; cdr3_aa: CASRGQGGPQPQHF
j_call: TRBJ2-2; v_call: TRBV19; clone_size: NA; d_call: TRBD1; cdr3_nt: TGTGCCAGTAGTAACAGGGGAACCGGGGAGCTGTTTTTT; cdr3_aa: CASSNRGTGELFF
j_call: TRBJ1-2; v_call: TRBV7-9; clone_size: NA; d_call: NA; cdr3_nt: TGTGCCAGCAGCTTCGGACAGAACTATGGCTACACCTTC; cdr3_aa: CASSFGQNYGYTF
j_call: TRBJ2-5; v_call: TRBV2; clone_size: NA; d_call: NA; cdr3_nt: TGTGCCAGCAGTGAACTCGAGACCCAGTACTTC; cdr3_aa: CASSELETQYF
j_call: TRBJ1-6; v_call: TRBV6-5; clone_size: NA; d_call: NA; cdr3_nt: TGTGCCAGCAGTTACGGGGCGAGGCGTAATTCACCCCTCCACTTT; cdr3_aa: CASSYGARRNSPLHF
j_call: TRBJ1-5; v_call: TRBV27; clone_size: NA; d_call: TRBD1; cdr3_nt: TGTGCCAGTGGACAGGGGAGATGGGGCAATCAGCCCCAGCATTTT; cdr3_aa: CASGQGRWGNQPQHF
j_call: TRBJ1-1; v_call: TRBV7-9; clone_size: NA; d_call: NA; cdr3_nt: TGTGCCAGCAGCATCAACACTGAAGCTTTCTTT; cdr3_aa: CASSINTEAFF
j_call: TRBJ1-2; v_call: TRBV11-2; clone_size: NA; d_call: NA; cdr3_nt: TGTGCCAGCAGCTTAGCGGGAGTCTCGTGGGGCTACACCTTC; cdr3_aa: CASSLAGVSWGYTF
j_call: TRBJ1-2; v_call: TRBV18; clone_size: NA; d_call: TRBD1; cdr3_nt: TGTGCCAGCTCACCGGATGAGACAGGGCTGTATGGCTACACCTTC; cdr3_aa: CASSPDETGLYGYTF
j_call: TRBJ1-2; v_call: TRBV7-2; clone_size: NA; d_call: TRBD1; cdr3_nt: TGTGCCAGCAGCTTAACCGCGGGACAGGAGGTCTATGGCTACACCTTC; cdr3_aa: CASSLTAGQEVYGYTF
j_call: TRBJ2-7; v_call: TRBV27; clone_size: NA; d_call: TRBD1; cdr3_nt: TGTGCCAGCAGTCCCCTACGTCCCGGGACAGGAGGGAAAACCTACGAGCAGTACTTC; cdr3_aa: CASSPLRPGTGGKTYEQYF
j_call: TRBJ1-2; v_call: TRBV28; clone_size: once; d_call: NA; cdr3_nt: TGTGCCAGCACAGGACTGGGTAACTATGGCTACACCTTC; cdr3_aa: CASTGLGNYGYTF
j_call: TRBJ1-5; v_call: TRBV2; clone_size: NA; d_call: NA; cdr3_nt: TGTGCCAGCAGTGAAGGAGAACTTCTATTTTATAGCAATCAGCCCCAGCATTTT; cdr3_aa: CASSEGELLFYSNQPQHF
j_call: TRBJ1-1; v_call: TRBV18; clone_size: few; d_call: NA; cdr3_nt: TGTGCCAGCTCACCACAGGGGAACACTGAAGCTTTCTTT; cdr3_aa: CASSPQGNTEAFF
j_call: TRBJ1-5; v_call: TRBV6-5; clone_size: NA; d_call: NA; cdr3_nt: TGTGCCAGCAGAGGAAGTCGCAATCAGCCCCAGCATTTT; cdr3_aa: CASRGSRNQPQHF
j_call: TRBJ1-2; v_call: TRBV5-1; clone_size: medium-sized; d_call: TRBD1; cdr3_nt: TGCGCCAGCAGCGAACGGACAGGGAACTATGGCTACACCTTC; cdr3_aa: CASSERTGNYGYTF